This TCR beta chain originates from a study of siplizumab effects on memory and regulatory T cells. Study outcomes and limitations: With siplizumab, mappable alloreactive CD4+ clones averaged roughly 69% Treg-derived, versus over 25% in controls. Naive T cells apparently outstripped memory cells in diversity and seemed major alloresponse contributors. Alloreactive sequences traceable to unstimulated CD4+ memory cells declined significantly under siplizumab.

The method was immunoSEQ multiplex PCR; TCRdb's version includes in-frame clones alone and lacks a portion of them. The sample consists of about 48,000 clones, roughly 90% of them appearing once. Concerning this clone itself: The antigen is unknown.

Germline V gene lookup returns CDR1 SGHVS and CDR2 FNYEAQ. The CDR3 consists of 13 residues. This TCR was recovered from a human donor in good health. The V call is TRBV7-6, the J call TRBJ2-5; D is possibly TRBD1 (5 bases). The DNA end favors TRBJ2-7, so the J call may be wrong. The material sequenced was naive CD8+ T cells sorted from blood. The CDR3 reads CASRGVSELEQYF. CDR3 nucleotide sequence: TGTGCCAGCAGAGGGGTATCCGAACTCGAGCAGTACTTC.